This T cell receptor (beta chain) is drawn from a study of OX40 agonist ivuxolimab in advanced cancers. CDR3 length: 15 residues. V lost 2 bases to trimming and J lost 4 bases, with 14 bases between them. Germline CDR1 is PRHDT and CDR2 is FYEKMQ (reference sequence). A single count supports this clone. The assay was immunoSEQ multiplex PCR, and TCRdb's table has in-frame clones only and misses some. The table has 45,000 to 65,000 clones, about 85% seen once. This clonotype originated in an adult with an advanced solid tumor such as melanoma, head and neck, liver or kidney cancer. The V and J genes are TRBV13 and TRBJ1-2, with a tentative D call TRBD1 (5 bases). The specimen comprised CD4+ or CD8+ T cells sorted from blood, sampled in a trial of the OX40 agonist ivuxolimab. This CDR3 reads CASSLPGTAFYGYTF. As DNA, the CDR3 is TGTGCCAGCAGCTTACCCGGGACGGCCTTCTATGGCTACACCTTC.